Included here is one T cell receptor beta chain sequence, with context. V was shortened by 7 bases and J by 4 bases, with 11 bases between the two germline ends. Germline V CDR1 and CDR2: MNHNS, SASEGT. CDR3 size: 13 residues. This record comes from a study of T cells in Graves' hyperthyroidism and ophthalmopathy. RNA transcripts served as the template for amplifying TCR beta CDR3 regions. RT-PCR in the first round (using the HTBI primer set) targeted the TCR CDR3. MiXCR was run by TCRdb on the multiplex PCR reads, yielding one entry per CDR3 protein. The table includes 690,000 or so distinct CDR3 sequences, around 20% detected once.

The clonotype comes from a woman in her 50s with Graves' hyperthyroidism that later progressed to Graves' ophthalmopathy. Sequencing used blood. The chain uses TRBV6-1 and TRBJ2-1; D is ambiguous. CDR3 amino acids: CASKPETYNEQFF. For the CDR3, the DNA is TGTGCCAGCAAACCAGAGACTTACAATGAGCAGTTCTTC.